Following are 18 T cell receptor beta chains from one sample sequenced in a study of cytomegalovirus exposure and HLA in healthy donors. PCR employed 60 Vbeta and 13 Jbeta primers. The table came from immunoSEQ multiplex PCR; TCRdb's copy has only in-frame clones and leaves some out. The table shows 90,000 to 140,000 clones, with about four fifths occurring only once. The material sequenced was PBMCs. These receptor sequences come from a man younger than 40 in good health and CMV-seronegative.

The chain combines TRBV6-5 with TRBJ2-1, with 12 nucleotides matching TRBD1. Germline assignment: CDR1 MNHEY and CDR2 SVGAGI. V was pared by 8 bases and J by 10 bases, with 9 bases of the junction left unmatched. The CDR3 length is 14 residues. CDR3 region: CASETGQGAREQFF. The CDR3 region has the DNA TGTGCCAGCGAAACGGGACAGGGGGCACGAGAGCAGTTCTTC.

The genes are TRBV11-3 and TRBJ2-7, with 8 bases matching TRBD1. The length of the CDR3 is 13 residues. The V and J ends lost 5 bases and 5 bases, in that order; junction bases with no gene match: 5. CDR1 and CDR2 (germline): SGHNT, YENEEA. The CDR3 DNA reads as TGTGCCAGCAGCGGGGCAGGGGGCCACGAGCAGTACTTC. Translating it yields CASSGAGGHEQYF.

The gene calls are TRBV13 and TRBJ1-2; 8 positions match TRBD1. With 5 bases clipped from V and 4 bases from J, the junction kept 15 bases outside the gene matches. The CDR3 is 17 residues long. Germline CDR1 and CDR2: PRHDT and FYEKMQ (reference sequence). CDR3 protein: CASSAGPGGSRAYGYTF. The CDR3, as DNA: TGTGCCAGCAGCGCGGGTCCAGGGGGCAGTAGGGCCTATGGCTACACCTTC.

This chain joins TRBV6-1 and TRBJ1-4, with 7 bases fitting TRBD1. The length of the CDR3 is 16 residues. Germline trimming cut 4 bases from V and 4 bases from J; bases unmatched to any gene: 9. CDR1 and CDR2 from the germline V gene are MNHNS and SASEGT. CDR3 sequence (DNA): TGTGCCAGCAGTGGTATAATAAGGGGGCTTAATGAAAAACTGTTTTTT. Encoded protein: CASSGIIRGLNEKLFF.

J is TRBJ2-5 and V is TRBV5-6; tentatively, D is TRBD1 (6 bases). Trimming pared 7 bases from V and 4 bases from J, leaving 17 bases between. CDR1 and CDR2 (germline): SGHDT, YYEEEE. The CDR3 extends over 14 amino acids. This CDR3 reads CASVNQGLAETQYF. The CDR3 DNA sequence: TGTGCCAGCGTGAACCAGGGGTTGGCAGAGACCCAGTACTTC.

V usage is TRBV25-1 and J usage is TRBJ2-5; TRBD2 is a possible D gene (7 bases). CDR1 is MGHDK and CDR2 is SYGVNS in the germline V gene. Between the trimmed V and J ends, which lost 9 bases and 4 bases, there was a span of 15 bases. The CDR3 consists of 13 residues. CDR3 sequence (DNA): TGTGCCAGGGGGGGGGCCGGATTAGAGACCCAGTACTTC. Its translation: CARGGAGLETQYF.

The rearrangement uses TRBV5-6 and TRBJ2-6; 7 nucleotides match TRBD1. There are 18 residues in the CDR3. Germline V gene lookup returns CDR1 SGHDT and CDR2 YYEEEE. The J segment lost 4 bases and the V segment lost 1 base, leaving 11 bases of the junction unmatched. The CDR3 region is CASSLLGTDFTGANVLTF. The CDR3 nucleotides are TGTGCCAGCAGCTTGCTGGGGACAGATTTTACCGGGGCCAACGTCCTGACTTTC.

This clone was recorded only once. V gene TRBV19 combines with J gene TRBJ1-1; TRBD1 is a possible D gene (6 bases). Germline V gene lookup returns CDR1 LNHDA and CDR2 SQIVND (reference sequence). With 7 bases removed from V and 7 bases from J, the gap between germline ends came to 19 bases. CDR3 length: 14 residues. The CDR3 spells CASTGEWDNREAFF. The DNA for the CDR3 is TGTGCCAGTACCGGAGAGTGGGACAACCGTGAAGCTTTCTTT.

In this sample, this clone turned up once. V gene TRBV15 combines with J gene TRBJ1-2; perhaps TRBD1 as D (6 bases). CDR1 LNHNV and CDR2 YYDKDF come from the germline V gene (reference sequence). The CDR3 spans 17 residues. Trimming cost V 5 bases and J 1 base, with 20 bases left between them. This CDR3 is CATSPTGQYRFNYGYTF. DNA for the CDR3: TGTGCCACCAGCCCCACCGGACAGTATCGTTTTAACTATGGCTACACCTTC.

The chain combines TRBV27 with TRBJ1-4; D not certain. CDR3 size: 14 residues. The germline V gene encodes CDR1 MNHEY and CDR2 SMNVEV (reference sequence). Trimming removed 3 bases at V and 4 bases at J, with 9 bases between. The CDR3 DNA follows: TGTGCCAGCAGTTTGTGGCAATTTAATGAAAAACTGTTTTTT. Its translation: CASSLWQFNEKLFF. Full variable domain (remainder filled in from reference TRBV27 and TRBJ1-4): EAQVTQNPRYLITVTGKKLTVTCSQNMNHEYMSWYRQDPGLGLRQIYYSMNVEVTDKGDVPEGYKVSRKEKRNFPLILESPSPNQTSLYFCASSLWQFNEKLFFGSGTQLSVL.

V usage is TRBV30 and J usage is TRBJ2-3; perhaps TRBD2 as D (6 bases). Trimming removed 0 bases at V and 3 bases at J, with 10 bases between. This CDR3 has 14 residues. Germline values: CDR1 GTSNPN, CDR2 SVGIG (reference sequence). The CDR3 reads CAWSVLAPTDTQYF. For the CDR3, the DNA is TGTGCCTGGAGTGTACTAGCTCCGACAGATACGCAGTATTTT.

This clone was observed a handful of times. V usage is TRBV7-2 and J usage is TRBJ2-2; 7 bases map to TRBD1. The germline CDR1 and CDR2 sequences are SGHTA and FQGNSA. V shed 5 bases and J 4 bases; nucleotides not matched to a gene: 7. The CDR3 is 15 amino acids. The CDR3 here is CASSPRTGITGELFF. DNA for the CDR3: TGTGCCAGCAGCCCCCGGACAGGAATCACCGGGGAGCTGTTTTTT.

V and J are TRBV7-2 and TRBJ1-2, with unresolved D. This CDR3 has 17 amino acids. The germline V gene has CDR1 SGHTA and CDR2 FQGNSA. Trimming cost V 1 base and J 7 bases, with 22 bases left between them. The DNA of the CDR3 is TGTGCCAGCAGCTTAGTAGTCGGGTCCCAAGTCGTGGGTGGCTACACCTTC. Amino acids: CASSLVVGSQVVGGYTF.

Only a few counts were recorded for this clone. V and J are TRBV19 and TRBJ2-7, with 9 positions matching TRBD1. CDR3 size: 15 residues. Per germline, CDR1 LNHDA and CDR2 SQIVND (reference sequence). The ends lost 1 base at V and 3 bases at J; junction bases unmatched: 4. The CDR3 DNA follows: TGTGCCAGTAGTATAGGGGACAGGGTATTCTACGAGCAGTACTTC. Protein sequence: CASSIGDRVFYEQYF.

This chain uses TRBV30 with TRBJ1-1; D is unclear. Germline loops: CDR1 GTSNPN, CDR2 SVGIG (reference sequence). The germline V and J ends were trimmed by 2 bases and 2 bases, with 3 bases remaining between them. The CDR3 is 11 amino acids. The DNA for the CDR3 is TGTGCCTGGAGTCTTAACACTGAAGCTTTCTTT. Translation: CAWSLNTEAFF.

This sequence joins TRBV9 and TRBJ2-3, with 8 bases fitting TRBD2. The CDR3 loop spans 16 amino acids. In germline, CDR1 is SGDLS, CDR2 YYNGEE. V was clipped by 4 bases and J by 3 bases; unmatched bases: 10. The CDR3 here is CASSPRGGRTTDTQYF. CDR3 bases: TGTGCCAGCAGCCCCCGCGGCGGGAGGACTACAGATACGCAGTATTTT.

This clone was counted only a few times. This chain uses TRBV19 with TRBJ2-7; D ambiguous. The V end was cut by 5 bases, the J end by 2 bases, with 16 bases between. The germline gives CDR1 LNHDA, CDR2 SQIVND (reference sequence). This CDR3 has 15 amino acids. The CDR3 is CASSYSGNPTYEQYF. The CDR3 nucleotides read TGTGCCAGTAGTTACAGTGGCAACCCGACCTACGAGCAGTACTTC.

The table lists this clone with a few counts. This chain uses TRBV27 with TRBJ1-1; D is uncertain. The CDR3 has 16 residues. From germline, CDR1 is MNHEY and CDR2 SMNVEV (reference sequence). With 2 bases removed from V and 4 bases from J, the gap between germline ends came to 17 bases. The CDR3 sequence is CASSLEGLGLGTEAFF. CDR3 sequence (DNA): TGTGCCAGCAGTTTAGAGGGTCTGGGCCTGGGCACTGAAGCTTTCTTT.